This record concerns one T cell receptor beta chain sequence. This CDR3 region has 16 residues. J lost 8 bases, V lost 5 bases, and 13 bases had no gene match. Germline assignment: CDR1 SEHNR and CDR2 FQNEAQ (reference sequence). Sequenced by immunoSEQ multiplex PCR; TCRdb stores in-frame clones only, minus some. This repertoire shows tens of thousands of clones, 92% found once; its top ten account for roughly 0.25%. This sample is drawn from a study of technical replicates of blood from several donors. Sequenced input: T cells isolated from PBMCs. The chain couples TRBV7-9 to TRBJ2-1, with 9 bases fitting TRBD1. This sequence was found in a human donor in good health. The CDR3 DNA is TGTGCCAGCAGCCTAAGGACAGGGGTTGTCTTCTATGAGCAGTTCTTC. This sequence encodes CASSLRTGVVFYEQFF.